These 20 T cell receptor beta chains were all obtained from the same sample, sequenced in a study of shared clonotypes between healthy human individuals (dated by TCRdb to between 2020 and 2021). The library was produced with the immunoSEQ multiplex PCR assay. This is the immuneACCESS table as TCRdb keeps it, with only in-frame sequences that have V and J called. A part of the clones is gone; compared with another copy, unresolved V genes explain less than half, and the rest is unexplained. Counted in this sample were about 360,000 clones; less than 75% of them appeared once. The ten largest clonotypes hold more than 9% of the sample. Sequenced: memory CD4+ T cells sorted from blood. The intended sense of this specimen's cell subset or site label: CD45RA-negative fraction. Receptors originate from a man aged 30 to 39 in good health.

This sequence joins TRBV27 and TRBJ1-2; a weak D match, TRBD1 (5 bases). V shed 5 bases and J shed 4 bases, with 11 bases lying between them. Germline V lookup: CDR1 MNHEY, CDR2 SMNVEV (reference sequence). This CDR3 spans 13 amino acids. The CDR3: CASSKGHIYGYTF. CDR3 bases: TGTGCCAGCAGTAAAGGACACATCTATGGCTACACCTTC.

The chain combines TRBV11-2 with TRBJ2-3; D may match TRBD1 or TRBD2 (5 bases each). The CDR3 runs to 15 residues. Per germline, CDR1 SGHAT and CDR2 FQNNGV. V was clipped by 2 bases and J by 0 bases, with 9 bases between them. The CDR3 loop is CASSLTGPSTDTQYF. In DNA, the CDR3 is TGTGCCAGCAGCTTAACGGGACCTAGCACAGATACGCAGTATTTT.

This clone was seen more than once but under ten times. The DNA of the CDR3 is TGTGCCAGCAGCTTTCGTTTGGGGGCCTCCTACGAGCAGTACTTC. It is translated as CASSFRLGASYEQYF. The J gene is TRBJ2-7, the V gene TRBV5-6, with D perhaps TRBD1 (6 bases). The CDR3 is made up of 15 amino acids. The germline gives CDR1 SGHDT, CDR2 YYEEEE. Trimming took off 2 bases at V and 0 bases at J, with 12 bases between the two ends.

As to this clone: Other DNA sequences of this sample code for an identical CDR3. The rearrangement uses TRBV10-1 and TRBJ2-2; TRBD2 matches 10 bases. Looked up from germline, CDR1 is WNHNN and CDR2 is SYGVQD (reference sequence). V shed 0 bases and J 3 bases; nucleotides not matched to a gene: 4. The CDR3 is 17 amino acids. CDR3: CASSESGLAGDTGELFF. The DNA of the CDR3 is TGCGCCAGCAGTGAGTCGGGGCTAGCGGGAGACACCGGGGAGCTGTTTTTT.

V usage is TRBV7-2 and J usage is TRBJ1-2; 9 bases align to TRBD1. Germline CDR1 and CDR2: SGHTA and FQGNSA. This CDR3 spans 17 amino acids. V gave up 3 bases and J gave up 5 bases; unmatched junction bases: 13. CDR3 residues: CASSFAGTGRDLYGYTF. As DNA, the CDR3 is TGTGCCAGCAGCTTCGCCGGGACAGGGCGCGACCTTTATGGCTACACCTTC.

This chain joins TRBV5-4 and TRBJ1-5; 7 bases agree with TRBD1. Germline V gene sequence: CDR1 SGHNT, CDR2 YYREEE (reference sequence). CDR3 length: 16 residues. V shed 2 bases and J 1 base; nucleotides not matched to a gene: 6. Here the CDR3 DNA reads TGTGCCAGCAGCTTTCAGGGGGGAGGGAGCAATCAGCCCCAGCATTTT. Amino acids: CASSFQGGGSNQPQHF.

Many counts were recorded for this clone. This rearrangement joins TRBV5-3 to TRBJ2-5; weak D call: TRBD2 (6 bases). TRBV5-3 is recorded as an ORF, its role being uncertain. The CDR3 sequence is 17 residues long. V lost 1 base to trimming and J lost 0 bases, with 16 bases between them. The CDR3 here is CARSLLPGLQYQETQYF. The CDR3 DNA reads TGTGCCAGAAGCTTGCTTCCGGGACTCCAGTACCAAGAGACCCAGTACTTC.

V usage is TRBV6-1 and J usage is TRBJ2-7; D may match TRBD1 or TRBD2 (5 bases each). CDR1 is MNHNS, CDR2 SASEGT, per germline. Deletions cut 7 bases from V and 2 bases from J, with 18 bases between. The length of the CDR3 is 15 residues. Written as DNA, the CDR3 is TGTGCCAGCATAATTTCTGGGACGGTGACCTACGAGCAGTACTTC. Translating gives CASIISGTVTYEQYF.

The chain employs TRBV20-1 and TRBJ2-7; 8 bases fit TRBD1. V shed 7 bases and J 6 bases; nucleotides not matched to a gene: 5. Germline CDR1 DFQATT, CDR2 SNEGSKA (reference sequence). The CDR3 length is 11 residues. The CDR3 DNA is TGCAGTGTCACACAGGGGGTCGAGCAGTACTTC. This gives the protein CSVTQGVEQYF.

A single count supports this clone. Mismatch with germline at one junction end may stem from a read error. The chain is built from TRBV6-6 and TRBJ1-1; D is undetermined. Per the germline V gene, CDR1 is MNHNY and CDR2 is SVGAGI (reference sequence). This CDR3 comprises 13 residues. This CDR3 reads CASSYSSRPGRSF. CDR3 sequence (DNA): TGTGCCAGCAGTTACTCGTCCAGGCCCGGCCGATCCTTT.

CDR3 region: CASSPPFGGGDTEAFF. The CDR3 DNA reads TGTGCCAGCTCACCACCGTTCGGGGGAGGTGATACTGAAGCTTTCTTT. J is TRBJ1-1 and V is TRBV18, with a tentative D call TRBD1 (5 bases). CDR1 is KGHSH and CDR2 is LQKENI in the germline V gene. V was cut by 0 bases and J by 5 bases, with 16 bases left in between. The length of the CDR3 is 16 residues.

V gene TRBV11-2 combines with J gene TRBJ1-2; D is perhaps TRBD1 (6 bases). The V end lost 5 bases, the J end lost 13 bases, and 14 bases lay between the germline ends. The length of the CDR3 is 11 residues. Germline CDR1 reads SGHAT; CDR2 reads FQNNGV. The CDR3 loop reads CASSPRQEPTF. The CDR3 DNA reads as TGTGCCAGCAGCCCCCGACAGGAGCCCACCTTC. Based on the CDR3 plus reference TRBV11-2 and TRBJ1-2, the full variable domain is EAGVAQSPRYKIIEKRQSVAFWCNPISGHATLYWYQQILGQGPKLLIQFQNNGVVDDSQLPKDRFSAERLKGVDSTLKIQPAKLEDSAVYLCASSPRQEPTFGSGTRLTVV.

This chain links TRBV11-3 with TRBJ2-2, with D possibly being TRBD1 or TRBD2 (5 bases each). Germline-derived CDR1 and CDR2 are SGHNT and YENEEA. Between the trimmed V and J ends, which lost 5 bases and 6 bases, there was a span of 19 bases. The CDR3 totals 16 residues. The DNA of the CDR3 is TGTGCCAGCAGCGGCCCGGGACCCGGTGGGGCCGGGGAGCTGTTTTTT. This translates into CASSGPGPGGAGELFF. Full variable domain (missing parts from reference TRBV11-3 and TRBJ2-2): EAGVVQSPRYKIIEKKQPVAFWCNPISGHNTLYWYLQNLGQGPELLIRYENEEAVDDSQLPKDRFSAERLKGVDSTLKIQPAELGDSAVYLCASSGPGPGGAGELFFGEGSRLTVL.

This chain connects TRBV5-4 to TRBJ2-5; 8 bases line up with TRBD2. After removal of 0 bases from V and 5 bases from J, the junction contained 6 bases not matched to a gene. The CDR3 totals 15 residues. Germline assignment: CDR1 SGHNT and CDR2 YYREEE (reference sequence). The CDR3 region is CASSLAGTSYETQYF. CDR3 DNA: TGTGCCAGCAGCTTGGCCGGGACTAGTTATGAGACCCAGTACTTC.

The V gene is TRBV19, the J gene TRBJ1-2; 10 bases match TRBD1. The CDR3 is 16 amino acids. Per the germline V gene, CDR1 is LNHDA and CDR2 is SQIVND (reference sequence). Germline trimming cut 3 bases from V and 1 base from J; bases unmatched to any gene: 5. CDR3 nucleotide sequence: TGTGCCAGTAGTATCCGGGACAGGGGCCATAACTATGGCTACACCTTC. Its protein product is CASSIRDRGHNYGYTF.

Turning to this clone: Within the sample, other DNA sequences also encode this same CDR3. This chain joins TRBV2 and TRBJ1-4; 8 positions agree with TRBD1. The J segment lost 0 bases and the V segment lost 6 bases, leaving 0 bases of the junction unmatched. Germline loops: CDR1 SNHLY, CDR2 FYNNEI. The CDR3 spans 14 residues. The CDR3 is CASSRGPTNEKLFF. The DNA for the CDR3 is TGTGCCAGCAGCAGGGGGCCAACTAATGAAAAACTGTTTTTT.

This clone was counted a single time. The J gene is TRBJ2-7, the V gene TRBV18; D perhaps matches TRBD2 (6 bases). The CDR3 sequence is 16 residues long. Per germline, CDR1 KGHSH and CDR2 LQKENI. The V end was cut by 1 base, the J end by 0 bases, with 13 bases between. The CDR3 region has the DNA TGTGCCAGCTCACCACGGAAAGCGGGTCTCTCCTACGAGCAGTACTTC. It yields the protein CASSPRKAGLSYEQYF.

This clone was seen just once. The chain links TRBV10-3 to TRBJ2-1; 11 nucleotides agree with TRBD2. The length of the CDR3 is 20 residues. Germline values: CDR1 ENHRY, CDR2 SYGVKD. The V segment lost 2 bases and the J segment 4 bases; nucleotides outside the gene matches: 16. CDR3 nucleotide sequence: TGTGCCATCAGTGAGCCTACCGGGACTAGCGGCCACCAGAAATACAATGAGCAGTTCTTC. It is translated as CAISEPTGTSGHQKYNEQFF.

V and J are TRBV19 and TRBJ1-1; D might be TRBD1 (6 bases). Trimming took 7 bases from V and 10 from J, leaving 28 bases between them. Germline V gene data show CDR1 as LNHDA and CDR2 as SQIVND (reference sequence). The CDR3 covers 16 residues. CDR3 sequence (DNA): TGTGCCAGTAATTGGTGGGGGGCCGACCTACGCCCTAGAGCTTTCTTT. It yields the protein CASNWWGADLRPRAFF.

The chain couples TRBV18 to TRBJ2-7, with a tentative D call TRBD1 (6 bases). Germline V gene lookup returns CDR1 KGHSH and CDR2 LQKENI. The CDR3 runs to 14 residues. V lost 5 bases to trimming and J lost 5 bases, with 16 bases between them. CDR3 bases: TGTGCCAGCTCATTTATACAGGGTCTGGACGAGCAGTACTTC. It codes for CASSFIQGLDEQYF.